The present T cell receptor (beta chain) was sequenced within a study of T cells in tumors after PD-1 blockade (dated by TCRdb to about 2019). Study-level background: Prior checkpoint blockade, systemic immunosuppressant use, and recent radiotherapy or other anti-cancer therapy within 4 weeks were grounds for patient exclusion. Patients received pembrolizumab 200 mg every 3 weeks or cemiplimab 350 mg every 2 weeks. A subset of patients also received ongoing daily vismodegib 150 mg during anti-PD-1 treatment. Peripheral blood samples averaged about 110,000 TCR templates (range roughly 21,000-280,000) and about 40,000 unique clonotypes. The study performed paired single-cell RNA and TCR sequencing on site-matched tumors from BCC or SCC patients before and after anti-PD-1 therapy. Bulk TCR sequencing was performed on 10 to 11 peripheral blood samples from roughly five patients to compare blood and tumor clonotypes. RECIST version 1.1 was used to assess clinical response.

To note about this clone: Its antigen is currently not known. No base quality values were provided; no much bigger clone lies one nucleotide off.

What the research found in general, with its limitations: The source of novel T cell clones was not identified, and lymphoid organs or rare unexpanded clones within the tumor or the tumor periphery could be included among the possible sources. Roughly 37% of TCR clonotypes from the tumor were detected in blood, and certain novel exhausted tumor clones were present in blood collected before treatment, which suggests recruitment from the periphery.

The CDR3 runs 16 amino acids, cysteine and phenylalanine included. Only CDR3 DNA is held: 48 bases, read in frame from base 1. The immunoSEQ platform was used to carry out deep TCRbeta sequencing. Under the source paper's analysis protocol: Only productive rearrangements were exported from the immunoSEQ Analyzer for downstream analysis. T cell phenotypes were assigned to bulk TCRbeta clonotypes by matching the clonotypes to single-cell RNA+TCR-seq clones that had the same TCRbeta sequence. Clone enrichment in tumor was calculated as tumor frequency divided by PBMC frequency from bulk TCR sequencing. TCRs were sorted with GLIPH into specificity groups, meaning clusters of distinct TCRs that share CDR3 motifs and likely recognize common antigens. As stored in TCRdb, this immuneACCESS dataset retains in-frame rearrangements with V and J assigned. A fraction of the clones does not appear; measured against another copy, unresolved V genes explain less than half of the discrepancy, and the remainder lacks a known reason. That table gives V, J and clone size, and the DNA gave D and trimming. The sample includes fewer than 7,500 clones, with roughly 80% observed a single time. Jointly, the top ten make up about 48% of the sample.

Genomic DNA extracted from tumor biopsies or peripheral blood was used for bulk TCRbeta sequencing, with input ranging from roughly 600 ng to 6,004 ng. Every patient was a poor candidate for surgical resection and had histologically proven advanced or metastatic basal or squamous cell carcinoma. Of the roughly 10 patients in the basal cell carcinoma cohort, several underwent bulk tumor TCR sequencing. The sequence derives from a human donor with advanced basal cell or squamous cell carcinoma (not recorded which). Sequenced material: PBMCs, taken after anti-PD-1 therapy. Rearrangement joined TRBV21-1 to TRBJ2-7; TRBD2 is taken as the D call from the table, unchecked against the DNA. TRBV21-1 is a recognized pseudogene. The sequence in DNA is TGTGCCAGCAGCAACCCCCAGCGGGGGGTCGACTACGAGCAGTACTTC. Its translation reads: CASSNPQRGVDYEQYF.